The 8 T cell receptor beta chains below all came from one sample that was sequenced in a study of cytomegalovirus exposure and HLA in healthy donors. PCR primers comprised 60 Vbeta and 13 Jbeta primers. The data were produced by immunoSEQ multiplex PCR, yet TCRdb's version contains in-frame clones alone and is incomplete. The repertoire has roughly 99,000 clones, approximately 76% of them found once; the top ten carry around 2.1%. The specimen sequenced was PBMCs. The receptors here all came from a man aged 18-30 years in good health and CMV-seronegative.

The chain links TRBV5-1 to TRBJ2-5, with D perhaps matching TRBD1 (5 bases). V lost 7 bases, J lost 1 base, and 11 bases lay in between. The CDR3 is 13 amino acids. Germline assignment: CDR1 SGHRS and CDR2 YFSETQ. The CDR3 protein is CASLGESQETQYF. The CDR3 coding sequence is TGCGCCAGCTTAGGGGAATCCCAAGAGACCCAGTACTTC. Full variable domain (missing parts from reference TRBV5-1 and TRBJ2-5): KAGVTQTPRYLIKTRGQQVTLSCSPISGHRSVSWYQQTPGQGLQFLFEYFSETQRNKGNFPGRFSGRQFSNSRSEMNVSTLELGDSALYLCASLGESQETQYFGPGTRLLVL.

The chain employs TRBV19 and TRBJ2-2; 7 positions match TRBD1. The CDR3 has 13 amino acids. Trimming removed 10 bases from V and 3 bases from J; junction bases left unmatched: 5. Germline V gene sequence: CDR1 LNHDA, CDR2 SQIVND (reference sequence). CDR3 DNA: TGTGCCACTAGGGGGCGCGACACCGGGGAGCTGTTTTTT. It encodes CATRGRDTGELFF.

The chain carries TRBV29-1 and TRBJ2-5, with D hard to call. Germline-derived CDR1 and CDR2 are SQVTM and ANQGSEA. CDR3 length equals 13 residues. V was pared by 1 base and J by 4 bases, with 10 bases between. The CDR3 here is CSVEVVVGETQYF. The CDR3 DNA is TGCAGCGTTGAAGTAGTGGTCGGAGAGACCCAGTACTTC.

This clone was recorded once. The chain uses TRBV15 and TRBJ2-5; D is perhaps TRBD1 (6 bases). This CDR3 is built from 14 residues. Trimming shortened V by 7 bases and J by 2 bases, and 14 bases separated the two germline ends. Germline values: CDR1 LNHNV, CDR2 YYDKDF (reference sequence). The CDR3 nucleotides read TGTGCCACCACCCTAGGGGGACCGCAAGAGACCCAGTACTTC. As protein: CATTLGGPQETQYF.

The chain's CDR3 is CASSPLGQGDPGELFF. The CDR3 region has the DNA TGCGCCAGCAGCCCTCTGGGACAGGGTGATCCCGGGGAGCTGTTTTTT. The V gene is TRBV5-1, the J gene TRBJ2-2, with 9 bases matching TRBD1. The CDR3 runs 16 residues. Per the germline V gene, CDR1 is SGHRS and CDR2 is YFSETQ. The junction had 10 bases not matched to a gene; V was cut back by 4 bases and J by 6 bases.

The chain recombines TRBV7-3 with TRBJ2-3; unclear D gene. Trimming removed 2 bases at V and 0 bases at J, with 9 bases between. The CDR3 contains 15 residues. Germline V gives CDR1 SGHTA, CDR2 FQGTGA. The CDR3 DNA is TGTGCCAGCAGCTTACTTGGTCAGAGCACAGATACGCAGTATTTT. It yields the protein CASSLLGQSTDTQYF.

J is TRBJ2-7 and V is TRBV7-8, with 10 bases aligning to TRBD1. V trimming: 5 bases; J trimming: 0 bases; junction bases outside the gene matches: 10. Germline values: CDR1 SGHVS, CDR2 FQNEAQ. The length of the CDR3 is 17 residues. The CDR3 protein is CASSLPGQGSSSYEQYF. DNA of the CDR3: TGTGCCAGCAGCCTCCCGGGACAGGGGTCGAGCTCCTACGAGCAGTACTTC.

The sample holds one count of this clone. This chain joins TRBV7-2 and TRBJ2-2, with D tentatively TRBD2 (5 bases). This CDR3 is 15 amino acids long. Germline CDR1 is SGHTA and CDR2 is FQGNSA. Trimming left V 2 bases short and J 0 bases short, with 7 bases between. The CDR3 bases are TGTGCCAGCAGCTTATTTAGCGCGAACACCGGGGAGCTGTTTTTT. Translating gives CASSLFSANTGELFF.